These 29 T cell receptor beta chains were all obtained from the same sample, sequenced in a study of regulatory T cells in long-lasting Graves disease (dated by TCRdb to 2020 to 2022). Sample time point, as interpreted from the label and publication: persistent/refractory GD, antithyroid drugs over 5 years with positive TRAb. For both TCR sequencing and RNA sequencing, RNA was extracted from PBMCs in TRIzol. Libraries came from multiplex PCR. Instrument on record: Illumina HiSeq 4000. iRepertoire HTBI primers and Arm-PCR amplification of CDR3 regions were used to construct TCR beta libraries. TCRdb handled the public reads itself, with Q25 trimming in fastp and clone calling in MiXCR, and kept productive beta chains. Every distinct CDR3 protein forms one entry, paired with its most common genes and DNA. The sample table shows about 470,000 distinct CDR3 sequences, and roughly 20% are seen once. The ten largest clones capture about 8.3% of the sample.

The source material was peripheral blood mononuclear cells (PBMCs), sampled when the disease was refractory, from a patient treated with antithyroid drugs. The receptors come from a female donor with Graves disease.

About this clonotype: This may arise from a read error, as a much more abundant clone is one base away. V gene TRBV27 combines with J gene TRBJ2-4; 9 positions match TRBD2. Germline V gives CDR1 MNHEY, CDR2 SMNVEV (reference sequence). CDR3 length equals 15 residues. Here the CDR3 reads CASSLSGLAKNIRYF. In DNA form, the CDR3 reads TGTGCCAGCAGTTTATCGGGACTAGCCAAAAACATTCGGTACTTC.

As regards this clonotype: A much larger clone differs from this one at a single base, so this may be a read error. The genes are TRBV6-1 and TRBJ2-5, with D uncertain. Germline CDR1 and CDR2: MNHNS and SASEGT. The CDR3 contains 12 residues. CDR3 coding DNA: TGTGCCGGCAGCCAGGTCGTAGAGACCCAGTACTTC. Protein: CAGSQVVETQYF.

This clonotype occurred a few times. V is TRBV27 and J is TRBJ2-6; D not resolved. V was pared by 2 bases and J by 1 base, with 18 bases between. The CDR3 has 19 residues. Germline V gives CDR1 MNHEY, CDR2 SMNVEV (reference sequence). The CDR3 nucleotides are TGTGCCAGCAGTTTAGGGTCCGGACCGTTGGGTTCTGGGGCCAACGTCCTGACTTTC. Protein sequence: CASSLGSGPLGSGANVLTF. Drawing the rest from reference TRBV27 and TRBJ2-6, the complete variable domain is EAQVTQNPRYLITVTGKKLTVTCSQNMNHEYMSWYRQDPGLGLRQIYYSMNVEVTDKGDVPEGYKVSRKEKRNFPLILESPSPNQTSLYFCASSLGSGPLGSGANVLTFGAGSRLTVL.

This clonotype occurred many times. This chain uses TRBV5-1 with TRBJ2-7, with TRBD2 as a possible D gene (6 bases). The CDR3 runs to 15 residues. Germline CDR1 and CDR2: SGHRS and YFSETQ. V lost 1 base to trimming and J lost 0 bases, with 11 bases between them. The DNA of the CDR3 is TGCGCCAGCAGCTTGTGGGCGGGGAGCTCCTACGAGCAGTACTTC. Translation: CASSLWAGSSYEQYF.

This clonotype has a handful of counts. This is likely an artifact of a read error, given a far larger clone one base away. The chain joins TRBV13 to TRBJ2-7; D is possibly TRBD2 (5 bases). The germline V gene encodes CDR1 PRHDT and CDR2 FYEKMQ (reference sequence). The CDR3 extends over 15 amino acids. Trimming left V 1 base short and J 7 bases short, with 17 bases between. The CDR3 region is CASSLEAIGVNEQYF. The DNA of the CDR3 is TGTGCCAGCAGCTTAGAGGCTATCGGGGTAAATGAGCAGTACTTC. The full variable domain, rest sourced from reference TRBV13 and TRBJ2-7, is AAGVIQSPRHLIKEKRETATLKCYPIPRHDTVYWYQQGPGQDPQFLISFYEKMQSDKGSIPDRFSAQQFSDYHSELNMSSLELGDSALYFCASSLEAIGVNEQYFGPGTRLTVT.

This clonotype was found many times. One end of the junction varies from germline; a read error may be responsible. This chain joins TRBV2 and TRBJ1-5; 7 nucleotides line up with TRBD1. This CDR3 has 14 residues. Germline CDR1 is SNHLY and CDR2 is FYNNEI. DNA for the CDR3: TGTGCCAGCAGTGAGAGGGACAGCAGTCAGCCCCAGCATTTT. This encodes CASSERDSSQPQHF. Full variable domain (missing parts from reference TRBV2 and TRBJ1-5): EPEVTQTPSHQVTQMGQEVILRCVPISNHLYFYWYRQILGQKVEFLVSFYNNEISEKSEIFDDQFSVERPDGSNFTLKIRSTKLEDSAMYFCASSERDSSQPQHFGDGTRLSIL.

For this clonotype: One base away lies a much larger clone, so this may be a sequencing read error. This rearrangement joins TRBV7-9 to TRBJ2-7, with D unresolved. Per germline, CDR1 SEHNR and CDR2 FQNEAQ (reference sequence). Trimming cost V 1 base and J 5 bases, with 15 bases left between them. CDR3 size: 15 residues. CDR3 bases: TGTGCCAGCAGCTTAGATCCAGCGCGGCTGGACGAGCAGTACTTC. It codes for CASSLDPARLDEQYF.

This clonotype came up many times. In DNA form, the CDR3 reads TGTGCCAGCAGCCCCACTAGCGGAAGATACCAAGAGACCCAGTACTTC. This encodes CASSPTSGRYQETQYF. The V call is TRBV3-1, the J call TRBJ2-5; TRBD2 matches 8 bases. Germline V lookup: CDR1 LGHDT, CDR2 YNNKEL (reference sequence). The CDR3 contains 16 residues. Trimming removed 4 bases from V and 0 bases from J; junction bases left unmatched: 7.

This clonotype appeared many times. The chain is built from TRBV28 and TRBJ1-1; D is possibly TRBD1 (5 bases). The germline V gene encodes CDR1 MDHEN and CDR2 SYDVKM. V gave up 1 base and J gave up 1 base, with 13 bases separating them. The CDR3 has 16 residues. In DNA form, the CDR3 reads TGTGCCAGCAGTTTATTTAAGAGGGGTTCGAACACTGAAGCTTTCTTT. It is translated as CASSLFKRGSNTEAFF.

This clonotype was seen ten or more times. This sequence joins TRBV7-2 and TRBJ1-5; 10 bases are a match to TRBD1. J gave up 7 bases and V 1 base, and 4 bases lay outside the gene matches. CDR3 length: 15 residues. CDR1 SGHTA and CDR2 FQGNSA come from the germline V gene. Here the CDR3 reads CASSLGDRGEQPQHF. For the CDR3, the DNA is TGTGCCAGCAGCTTAGGGGACAGGGGAGAACAGCCCCAGCATTTT.

The rearrangement links TRBV11-2 to TRBJ2-3; TRBD1 might be the D (6 bases). V shed 5 bases and J shed 0 bases, with 24 bases lying between them. The CDR3 spans 19 residues. CDR1 and CDR2 (germline): SGHAT, FQNNGV. CDR3 sequence (DNA): TGTGCCAGCAGCCTTAGTCCAGGGGCCGCGTACCCTAGCACAGATACGCAGTATTTT. It specifies CASSLSPGAAYPSTDTQYF.

This clonotype was seen a few times. The chain couples TRBV15 to TRBJ2-6; D ambiguous. This CDR3 has 14 residues. Germline values: CDR1 LNHNV, CDR2 YYDKDF (reference sequence). Trimming stripped 8 bases from V and 0 bases from J, with 8 bases between. The CDR3 protein is CATETLSGANVLTF. For the CDR3, the DNA is TGTGCCACCGAGACCCTCTCTGGGGCCAACGTCCTGACTTTC.

This clonotype was found a few times. This sequence joins TRBV6-1 and TRBJ1-5; D not certain. This CDR3 spans 16 amino acids. The V end lost 6 bases, the J end lost 3 bases, and 18 bases lay between the germline ends. CDR1 MNHNS and CDR2 SASEGT come from the germline V gene. For the CDR3, the DNA is TGTGCCAGCAGCCACATAGCGACGGCGGACAATCAGCCCCAGCATTTT. It translates to CASSHIATADNQPQHF.

The chain joins TRBV7-9 to TRBJ2-3; no clear D. The length of the CDR3 is 12 residues. Trimming pared 5 bases from V and 6 bases from J, leaving 9 bases between. Germline V lookup: CDR1 SEHNR, CDR2 FQNEAQ (reference sequence). This chain's CDR3 is CASSEFADTQYF. Written as DNA, the CDR3 is TGTGCCAGCAGCGAATTCGCCGATACGCAGTATTTT.

This clonotype came up many times. The chain employs TRBV11-2 and TRBJ2-7; TRBD2 agrees at 12 bases. The germline V gene encodes CDR1 SGHAT and CDR2 FQNNGV. V was clipped by 4 bases and J by 3 bases; unmatched bases: 4. This CDR3 is built from 15 residues. In DNA, the CDR3 is TGTGCCAGCAGCTACACTAGCGGGGGGATCTACGAGCAGTACTTC. Amino acids: CASSYTSGGIYEQYF.

The chain carries TRBV19 and TRBJ1-5, with TRBD1 matching over 8 bases. The ends lost 5 bases at V and 2 bases at J; junction bases unmatched: 8. This CDR3 is built from 16 residues. Germline V gene lookup returns CDR1 LNHDA and CDR2 SQIVND (reference sequence). The CDR3 sequence: CASSPRQGSGNQPQHF. CDR3 in DNA: TGTGCCAGTAGTCCTAGACAGGGGTCGGGCAATCAGCCCCAGCATTTT.

As regards this clonotype: The junction shows a germline mismatch at one end, possibly a read error. The chain recombines TRBV5-4 with TRBJ2-2, with D perhaps matching TRBD2 (6 bases). The germline V gene has CDR1 SGHNT and CDR2 YYREEE (reference sequence). This CDR3 spans 16 amino acids. CDR3 sequence: CASSFGLKVNTGGLFF. The CDR3 DNA is TGTGCCAGCAGCTTCGGACTTAAAGTGAACACCGGGGGGCTGTTTTTT.

This clonotype was picked up a small number of times. The chain carries TRBV2 and TRBJ2-3, with TRBD2 identical over 7 bases. V gave up 10 bases and J gave up 0 bases; unmatched junction bases: 4. Germline V gene lookup returns CDR1 SNHLY and CDR2 FYNNEI. The CDR3 loop spans 13 amino acids. This CDR3 is CAIAGGSTDTQYF. The CDR3 DNA follows: TGTGCCATCGCCGGGGGGAGCACAGATACGCAGTATTTT.

Only a few counts were recorded for this clonotype. V is TRBV2 and J is TRBJ2-7; D is tentatively TRBD1 or TRBD2 (6 bases each). This CDR3 spans 15 amino acids. Trimming removed 6 bases from V and 5 bases from J, with 20 bases in between. CDR1 SNHLY and CDR2 FYNNEI come from the germline V gene. CDR3 in amino acids: CASRGHRGRRDEQYF. CDR3 in DNA: TGTGCCAGCAGAGGTCACCGGGGGCGCAGGGACGAGCAGTACTTC.

This clonotype was counted between two and nine times. This chain links TRBV6-2 or TRBV6-3 with TRBJ1-5; no definite D call. Germline loops: CDR1 MNHEY, CDR2 SVGEGT. This CDR3 has 15 amino acids. With 5 bases removed from V and 0 bases from J, the gap between germline ends came to 11 bases. CDR3 residues: CASSRRGYSNQPQHF. As DNA, the CDR3 is TGTGCCAGCAGTCGGCGAGGGTATAGCAATCAGCCCCAGCATTTT.

A few counts support this clonotype. V usage is TRBV2 and J usage is TRBJ2-3, with D possibly matching TRBD1 (6 bases). V lost 7 bases and J 4 bases, leaving 15 bases between the germline ends. Germline V lookup: CDR1 SNHLY, CDR2 FYNNEI. This CDR3 is built from 14 residues. CDR3 nucleotides: TGTGCCAGCATTAACAGGGTAGGGGCAGATACGCAGTATTTT. Translated, it gives CASINRVGADTQYF.

This clonotype was detected only a few times. V gene TRBV4-2 combines with J gene TRBJ1-1; 7 nucleotides align to TRBD1. The J segment lost 3 bases and the V segment lost 5 bases, leaving 6 bases of the junction unmatched. Looked up from germline, CDR1 is LGHNA and CDR2 is YNFKEQ. The CDR3 runs to 14 residues. The CDR3 nucleotides read TGTGCCAGCAGCTTACCCAGGGGGGACACTGAAGCTTTCTTT. This gives the protein CASSLPRGDTEAFF.

This clonotype was seen ten or more times. The chain employs TRBV19 and TRBJ1-5; D is perhaps TRBD1 (6 bases). V was trimmed by 6 bases and J by 3 bases, leaving 15 bases between them. The CDR3 spans 15 residues. Per germline, CDR1 LNHDA and CDR2 SQIVND (reference sequence). The CDR3, as DNA: TGTGCCAGTAGCTACACAGGGAGTGTCAATCAGCCCCAGCATTTT. It encodes CASSYTGSVNQPQHF.

In its sample, this clonotype was seen many times. The chain couples TRBV12-3 or TRBV12-4 to TRBJ1-1; D is uncertain. The CDR3 consists of 13 residues. Trimming took 4 bases from V and 6 from J, leaving 12 bases between them. The CDR3 reads CASSYRELPEAFF. CDR3 in DNA: TGTGCCAGCAGTTACCGGGAGCTCCCTGAAGCTTTCTTT.

The sample holds many counts of this clonotype. The chain uses TRBV10-1 and TRBJ2-2; the match to TRBD2 covers 7 bases. Germline V lookup: CDR1 WNHNN, CDR2 SYGVQD (reference sequence). V was pared by 5 bases and J by 6 bases, with 6 bases of the junction left unmatched. This CDR3 has 14 amino acids. The CDR3 bases are TGCGCCAGCAGTAGGACTAGACCCCCCGGGGAGCTGTTTTTT. Its protein product is CASSRTRPPGELFF.

J is TRBJ1-5 and V is TRBV4-1; TRBD1 might be the D (5 bases). In germline, CDR1 is MGHRA, CDR2 YSYEKL. This CDR3 contains 14 residues. V lost 3 bases and J 3 bases, leaving 9 bases between the germline ends. The CDR3 DNA reads as TGCGCCAGCAGCCAGACAGAACTCAATCAGCCCCAGCATTTT. Translation: CASSQTELNQPQHF.

This clonotype came up many times. J is TRBJ2-2 and V is TRBV11-1; D perhaps matches TRBD1 (5 bases). The V end lost 1 base, the J end lost 2 bases, and 14 bases lay between the germline ends. This CDR3 is built from 17 residues. Germline lookup yields CDR1 SGHAT and CDR2 FQDESV (reference sequence). CDR3 amino acids: CASSLGLQGLNTGELFF. For the CDR3, the DNA is TGTGCCAGCAGCTTAGGTCTTCAGGGCCTCAACACCGGGGAGCTGTTTTTT.

The CDR3: CSASGGRLTEAFF. The CDR3 region has the DNA TGCAGTGCTAGTGGGGGACGGCTTACTGAAGCTTTCTTT. The chain has TRBV20-1 and TRBJ1-1, with a tentative D call TRBD1 (5 bases). CDR1 DFQATT and CDR2 SNEGSKA come from the germline V gene (reference sequence). Trimming took 3 bases from V and 5 from J, leaving 13 bases between them. This CDR3 contains 13 residues.

In this sample, this clonotype turned up many times. The rearrangement links TRBV11-1 to TRBJ2-7, with TRBD1 identical over 9 bases. The ends lost 2 bases at V and 3 bases at J; junction bases unmatched: 14. CDR1 and CDR2 from the germline V gene are SGHAT and FQDESV (reference sequence). There are 18 residues in the CDR3. DNA for the CDR3: TGTGCCAGCAGCTTAACATTAAACACCGGGACAGGGTACTACGAGCAGTACTTC. The encoded protein is CASSLTLNTGTGYYEQYF.